The 31 T cell receptor beta chains given below trace back to one sample, sequenced in a study of blood T cell repertoires in COVID-19 (dated by TCRdb to the early 2020s). To prepare the library, the immunoSEQ multiplex PCR assay was applied. TCRdb took this table from immuneACCESS and kept in-frame rearrangements with V and J called. Such tables lack part of the clones; where checked against another copy, unresolved V genes explain under half of the gap, and the rest is unexplained. A total of roughly 190,000 clones appear in this sample, more than 70% of them only once. The ten largest clones capture roughly 2.9% of the sample. Material for sequencing was peripheral blood. The source of these receptors is a man between 45 and 60 years old with active or convalescent COVID-19.

V and J are TRBV19 and TRBJ2-1; D perhaps matches TRBD1 (5 bases). Trimming removed 1 base from V and 0 bases from J, with 10 bases in between. In germline, CDR1 is LNHDA, CDR2 SQIVND (reference sequence). The CDR3 has 16 residues. The CDR3 sequence is CASSIGTGYSYNEQFF. Here the CDR3 DNA reads TGTGCCAGTAGTATAGGTACAGGCTACTCCTACAATGAGCAGTTCTTC.

V and J are TRBV6-5 and TRBJ2-7, with D maybe TRBD1 (6 bases). Germline V CDR1 and CDR2: MNHEY, SVGAGI. This CDR3 is 14 amino acids long. V shed 6 bases and J shed 5 bases, with 17 bases lying between them. The CDR3 DNA follows: TGTGCCAGCAGCCGAGCCCAGAGGGGGAACGAGCAGTACTTC. It yields the protein CASSRAQRGNEQYF.

This clone came up a few times. This rearrangement joins TRBV27 to TRBJ1-2; possibly TRBD1 for D (5 bases). Germline V CDR1 and CDR2: MNHEY, SMNVEV (reference sequence). The CDR3 has 16 amino acids. V lost 5 bases and J 8 bases, leaving 24 bases between the germline ends. CDR3 residues: CASSTRRVLTRGGYTF. CDR3 nucleotides: TGTGCCAGCAGTACCCGCAGGGTTCTGACACGAGGCGGCTACACCTTC.

CDR3 loop: CASSVQGLAGVGDNEQFF. The CDR3 nucleotides read TGTGCCAGCAGCGTCCAGGGACTAGCGGGAGTGGGGGACAATGAGCAGTTCTTC. V usage is TRBV9 and J usage is TRBJ2-1; TRBD2 aligns across 14 bases. CDR3 size: 18 residues. Germline assignment: CDR1 SGDLS and CDR2 YYNGEE. The J segment lost 5 bases and the V segment lost 2 bases, leaving 9 bases of the junction unmatched.

V usage is TRBV5-4 and J usage is TRBJ2-1; 10 bases match TRBD2. This CDR3 comprises 17 residues. J was trimmed by 4 bases and V by 1 base; bases with no gene match: 8. CDR1 is SGHNT, CDR2 YYREEE, per germline (reference sequence). The CDR3, as DNA: TGTGCCAGCAGCTTGCAAGCGGGGGGGCCGGGATACAATGAGCAGTTCTTC. Encoded protein: CASSLQAGGPGYNEQFF.

The chain uses TRBV27 and TRBJ2-1; 8 nucleotides line up with TRBD2. This CDR3 comprises 12 residues. Germline V CDR1 and CDR2: MNHEY, SMNVEV (reference sequence). Losses at the gene ends were 3 bases for V and 14 bases for J; bases not matched to a gene: 6. The DNA for the CDR3 is TGTGCCAGCAGTTTCAGCGGGAGTCGCAAGTTCTTC. It is translated as CASSFSGSRKFF.

The chain combines TRBV18 with TRBJ1-3; TRBD1 agrees at 7 bases. Germline V CDR1 and CDR2: KGHSH, LQKENI. The CDR3 contains 16 residues. V trimming: 3 bases; J trimming: 3 bases; junction bases outside the gene matches: 8. CDR3 amino acids: CASSPKTGKVGNTIYF. CDR3 coding DNA: TGTGCCAGCTCACCGAAGACAGGGAAGGTTGGAAACACCATATATTTT.

The chain employs TRBV2 and TRBJ2-7, with TRBD1 identical over 7 bases. The CDR3 has 14 amino acids. The germline V gene encodes CDR1 SNHLY and CDR2 FYNNEI. V gave up 7 bases and J gave up 0 bases; unmatched junction bases: 6. DNA for the CDR3: TGTGCCAGCAAAGCGACAGGGAGCTCCTACGAGCAGTACTTC. Translation: CASKATGSSYEQYF. Using reference TRBV2 and TRBJ2-7 for the parts outside the CDR3, the full variable domain is EPEVTQTPSHQVTQMGQEVILRCVPISNHLYFYWYRQILGQKVEFLVSFYNNEISEKSEIFDDQFSVERPDGSNFTLKIRSTKLEDSAMYFCASKATGSSYEQYFGPGTRLTVT.

The chain's CDR3 is CASSDTTGGFEGYTF. The CDR3 nucleotides read TGCGCCAGCAGTGATACGACTGGGGGCTTCGAGGGCTACACCTTC. The rearrangement uses TRBV10-2 and TRBJ1-2, with D possibly TRBD1 on 6 matching bases. Trimming took off 3 bases at V and 8 bases at J, with 19 bases between the two ends. CDR1 is WSHSY, CDR2 SAAADI, per germline. The CDR3 is 15 amino acids.

V usage is TRBV27 and J usage is TRBJ1-2; D not certain. This CDR3 is built from 15 residues. Germline loops: CDR1 MNHEY, CDR2 SMNVEV (reference sequence). Trimming stripped 2 bases from V and 0 bases from J, with 10 bases between. This CDR3 reads CASSLRPLTNYGYTF. Here the CDR3 DNA reads TGTGCCAGCAGTTTAAGGCCACTAACTAACTATGGCTACACCTTC.

The chain carries TRBV14 and TRBJ1-4; D unresolved. The CDR3 consists of 15 residues. Germline values: CDR1 SGHDN, CDR2 FVKESK. The V and J ends lost 4 bases and 8 bases respectively, with 17 bases between them. The CDR3 here is CASSPTLGVGEKLFF. CDR3 DNA: TGTGCCAGCAGCCCCACGCTCGGGGTGGGGGAAAAACTGTTTTTT.

This chain joins TRBV19 and TRBJ2-1, with D perhaps matching TRBD2 (7 bases). CDR1 LNHDA and CDR2 SQIVND come from the germline V gene (reference sequence). The CDR3 runs 18 residues. Deletions cut 5 bases from V and 0 bases from J, with 20 bases between. CDR3 amino acids: CASSRTRRGGSSYNEQFF. CDR3 coding DNA: TGTGCCAGTAGTCGGACTAGAAGGGGGGGTAGCTCCTACAATGAGCAGTTCTTC.

This clone was counted a single time. J is TRBJ2-1 and V is TRBV5-6; 7 bases align to TRBD2. CDR1 SGHDT and CDR2 YYEEEE come from the germline V gene. The ends lost 3 bases at V and 7 bases at J; junction bases unmatched: 16. The CDR3 runs 17 residues. Here the CDR3 reads CASSSKPGRAAGNEQFF. In DNA form, the CDR3 reads TGTGCCAGCAGCTCCAAGCCGGGTAGGGCAGCGGGAAATGAGCAGTTCTTC.

The chain couples TRBV6-5 to TRBJ1-6; D gene uncertain. The CDR3 sequence is 14 residues long. The V gene's germline CDR1 is MNHEY and CDR2 SVGAGI. The germline V and J ends were trimmed by 2 bases and 7 bases, with 9 bases remaining between them. CDR3 sequence (DNA): TGTGCCAGCAGTTACCCAGGCCAGAATTCACCCCTCCACTTT. Translated: CASSYPGQNSPLHF.

The CDR3 spells CASSPPGGLTEAFF. DNA of the CDR3: TGTGCCAGCAGCCCCCCCGGGGGGCTCACTGAAGCTTTCTTT. This chain links TRBV6-5 with TRBJ1-1; D perhaps matches TRBD1 (6 bases). In germline, CDR1 is MNHEY, CDR2 SVGAGI. The CDR3 runs 14 residues. V was pared by 6 bases and J by 4 bases, with 15 bases between.

The J gene is TRBJ1-1, the V gene TRBV18; a weak D match, TRBD1 (5 bases). This CDR3 is built from 13 residues. CDR1 and CDR2 from the germline V gene are KGHSH and LQKENI. Trimming took off 6 bases at V and 3 bases at J, with 11 bases between the two ends. For the CDR3, the DNA is TGTGCCAGCTCCCTAAGGGGCCACACTGAAGCTTTCTTT. Protein product: CASSLRGHTEAFF.

The chain recombines TRBV19 with TRBJ1-2; 7 positions agree with TRBD1. J was trimmed by 0 bases and V by 4 bases; bases with no gene match: 8. This CDR3 contains 16 residues. The germline V gene encodes CDR1 LNHDA and CDR2 SQIVND (reference sequence). CDR3 nucleotide sequence: TGTGCCAGTAGTAGGGCAGGGGGAGTAGCTAACTATGGCTACACCTTC. Translating it yields CASSRAGGVANYGYTF. The full variable domain, rest sourced from reference TRBV19 and TRBJ1-2, is DGGITQSPKYLFRKEGQNVTLSCEQNLNHDAMYWYRQDPGQGLRLIYYSQIVNDFQKGDIAEGYSVSREKKESFPLTVTSAQKNPTAFYLCASSRAGGVANYGYTFGSGTRLTVV.

The rearrangement joins TRBV4-3 to TRBJ2-5; TRBD2 agrees at 11 bases. J gave up 2 bases and V 0 bases, and 5 bases lay outside the gene matches. Germline V gene data show CDR1 as LGHNA and CDR2 as YSLEER. CDR3 length equals 17 residues. This CDR3 reads CASSQEAGTSGQETQYF. CDR3 DNA: TGCGCCAGCAGCCAAGAGGCGGGGACTAGCGGACAAGAGACCCAGTACTTC.

The J gene is TRBJ1-1, the V gene TRBV30, with D unresolved. Germline V gene lookup returns CDR1 GTSNPN and CDR2 SVGIG (reference sequence). This CDR3 spans 12 amino acids. With 3 bases removed from V and 2 bases from J, the gap between germline ends came to 7 bases. CDR3 coding DNA: TGTGCCTGGAGGCGACACAACACTGAAGCTTTCTTT. This encodes CAWRRHNTEAFF.

The chain has TRBV19 and TRBJ1-6; tentative D call: TRBD1 (6 bases). With 6 bases removed from V and 5 bases from J, the gap between germline ends came to 20 bases. Germline V gene sequence: CDR1 LNHDA, CDR2 SQIVND (reference sequence). The CDR3 is 17 amino acids. For the CDR3, the DNA is TGTGCCAGTAGAAGAAGCCAGGGGAGTACCGATAATTCACCCCTCCACTTT. This sequence encodes CASRRSQGSTDNSPLHF. The whole variable domain, filled in from reference TRBV19 and TRBJ1-6, reads DGGITQSPKYLFRKEGQNVTLSCEQNLNHDAMYWYRQDPGQGLRLIYYSQIVNDFQKGDIAEGYSVSREKKESFPLTVTSAQKNPTAFYLCASRRSQGSTDNSPLHFGNGTRLTVT.

The gene calls are TRBV19 and TRBJ1-1, with D possibly matching TRBD1 (6 bases). The CDR3 covers 15 residues. Trimming removed 6 bases at V and 1 base at J, with 15 bases between. The germline CDR1 and CDR2 sequences are LNHDA and SQIVND (reference sequence). The CDR3 spells CASRTRGGENTEAFF. CDR3 DNA sequence: TGTGCCAGTAGAACCAGGGGAGGGGAGAACACTGAAGCTTTCTTT.

The chain recombines TRBV30 with TRBJ1-6; D unclear. The CDR3 consists of 16 residues. CDR1 is GTSNPN and CDR2 is SVGIG in the germline V gene (reference sequence). V lost 0 bases, J lost 0 bases, and 9 bases lay in between. Here the CDR3 reads CAWSVYGSSYNSPLHF. For the CDR3, the DNA is TGTGCCTGGAGTGTCTATGGGAGCTCCTATAATTCACCCCTCCACTTT.

The chain uses TRBV7-2 and TRBJ2-3; D might be TRBD1 (6 bases). V lost 5 bases and J 4 bases, leaving 10 bases between the germline ends. Looked up from germline, CDR1 is SGHTA and CDR2 is FQGNSA. The CDR3 has 13 residues. CDR3 protein: CASSRTGSDTQYF. The DNA of the CDR3 is TGTGCCAGCAGCCGAACAGGGTCAGATACGCAGTATTTT.

This clone was counted a few times. The chain recombines TRBV3-1 (or the pseudogene TRBV3-2) with TRBJ2-1, with 7 bases that match TRBD1. CDR1 is LGHDT, CDR2 YNNKEL, per germline (reference sequence). CDR3 size: 19 residues. Germline trimming cut 1 base from V and 0 bases from J; bases unmatched to any gene: 12. The CDR3 here is CASSQVGLGQPSSYNEQFF. CDR3 nucleotides: TGTGCCAGCAGCCAAGTAGGGTTGGGACAGCCGAGCTCCTACAATGAGCAGTTCTTC.

This rearrangement joins TRBV18 to TRBJ1-1, with D maybe TRBD1 (5 bases). The germline gives CDR1 KGHSH, CDR2 LQKENI. Trimming took off 10 bases at V and 5 bases at J, with 17 bases between the two ends. This CDR3 region has 13 residues. The CDR3 DNA reads TGTGCCACCTTAGGCGGGGGTGGAACTGAAGCTTTCTTT. Protein: CATLGGGGTEAFF.

Worth noting for this clone: The sample contains more than one DNA sequence encoding this CDR3. V gene TRBV28 combines with J gene TRBJ1-1, with 9 bases identical to TRBD1. Germline CDR1 and CDR2: MDHEN and SYDVKM. The CDR3 covers 15 residues. With 5 bases clipped from V and 0 bases from J, the junction kept 4 bases outside the gene matches. CDR3 sequence reads: CASSTTGGLNTEAFF. The CDR3 DNA reads as TGTGCCAGCAGTACCACAGGGGGCCTGAACACTGAAGCTTTCTTT.

This chain joins TRBV6-5 and TRBJ2-3; unclear D gene. CDR1 is MNHEY and CDR2 is SVGAGI in the germline V gene. Trimming took 0 bases from V and 8 from J, leaving 15 bases between them. This CDR3 contains 15 residues. CDR3 DNA: TGTGCCAGCAGTTACTCGCGTCAGAGGCCCGGTACGCAGTATTTT. Translating gives CASSYSRQRPGTQYF.

The chain joins TRBV9 to TRBJ1-1; TRBD1 might be the D (6 bases). The CDR3 has 15 residues. Trimming took 3 bases from V and 2 from J, leaving 14 bases between them. Germline CDR1 and CDR2: SGDLS and YYNGEE. The CDR3 region has the DNA TGTGCCAGCAGCGGAGGGGGACGGTCCAACACTGAAGCTTTCTTT. Translating it yields CASSGGGRSNTEAFF. Drawing the rest from reference TRBV9 and TRBJ1-1, the complete variable domain is DSGVTQTPKHLITATGQRVTLRCSPRSGDLSVYWYQQSLDQGLQFLIQYYNGEERAKGNILERFSAQQFPDLHSELNLSSLELGDSALYFCASSGGGRSNTEAFFGQGTRLTVV.

V gene TRBV4-1 combines with J gene TRBJ2-1, with 9 bases lining up with TRBD2. After removal of 1 base from V and 9 bases from J, the junction contained 10 bases not matched to a gene. The CDR3 consists of 16 residues. Germline loops: CDR1 MGHRA, CDR2 YSYEKL. Here the CDR3 DNA reads TGCGCCAGCAGCCAAGGTTGGGCGGGGGGGCCGAGTGAGCAGTTCTTC. Translation: CASSQGWAGGPSEQFF.

The V gene is TRBV11-2, the J gene TRBJ1-5, with D perhaps TRBD1 (6 bases). V was trimmed by 1 base and J by 3 bases, leaving 10 bases between them. Germline CDR1 reads SGHAT; CDR2 reads FQNNGV. The CDR3 runs to 15 residues. The CDR3: CASSLATGPNQPQHF. Here the CDR3 DNA reads TGTGCCAGCAGCTTAGCGACAGGACCCAATCAGCCCCAGCATTTT.

V and J are TRBV10-3 and TRBJ2-3; 10 bases are shared with TRBD2. The CDR3 has 13 amino acids. The V and J ends lost 9 bases and 5 bases, in that order; junction bases with no gene match: 5. Germline V gene lookup returns CDR1 ENHRY and CDR2 SYGVKD. The CDR3 here is CAILAGAQDTQYF. The CDR3 DNA follows: TGTGCCATTCTAGCGGGAGCCCAAGATACGCAGTATTTT.